These 11 T cell receptor beta chains originate from one sample sequenced in a study of blood T cells in healthy people across ages. A J-beta primer mix and a sample-barcoded 5' primer were used in a second PCR of about 6 to 12 cycles. TCRdb re-derived calls from the 5' RACE reads in MiXCR, one entry per CDR3 protein. This table holds roughly 1.5 million distinct CDR3 sequences, about 45% found once. The sample taken for sequencing was blood. These receptors were obtained from a woman younger than 30 in good health.

The chain is built from TRBV24-1 and TRBJ2-2; 8 positions agree with TRBD2. This CDR3 spans 15 amino acids. V trimming: 4 bases; J trimming: 4 bases; junction bases outside the gene matches: 4. Germline lookup yields CDR1 KGHDR and CDR2 SFDVKD. CDR3 bases: TGTGCCACCAGTGACCCAGGGACTAGCACCGGGGAGCTGTTTTTT. It is translated as CATSDPGTSTGELFF.

The chain links TRBV29-1 to TRBJ1-2; D is unresolved. Trimming removed 6 bases from V and 6 bases from J, with 17 bases in between. This CDR3 has 13 amino acids. Germline V gives CDR1 SQVTM, CDR2 ANQGSEA. CDR3: CSVTGRVSHGYTF. The CDR3 DNA reads TGCAGCGTCACCGGACGAGTATCGCATGGCTACACCTTC.

The V gene is TRBV12-3 or TRBV12-4, the J gene TRBJ2-1; TRBD2 aligns across 10 bases. The J call may be mistaken, given a closer DNA end match to TRBJ2-7. The length of the CDR3 is 17 residues. The CDR3, as DNA: TGTGCCAGCAGTTTGGCGAGCGGGAGGGCCTCCTACAATGAGCAGTACTTC. Protein product: CASSLASGRASYNEQYF.

The rearrangement links TRBV5-6 to TRBJ2-7; D is ambiguous. V lost 4 bases and J lost 0, with 11 bases in between. This CDR3 is 14 amino acids long. Germline-derived CDR1 and CDR2 are SGHDT and YYEEEE. The CDR3 protein is CASSPSTVSYEQYF. In DNA form, the CDR3 reads TGTGCCAGCAGCCCGAGCACAGTCTCCTACGAGCAGTACTTC.

The chain has TRBV5-4 and TRBJ2-1, with D possibly matching TRBD1 (6 bases). The J call may be mistaken, given a closer DNA end match to TRBJ2-7. Germline lookup yields CDR1 SGHNT and CDR2 YYREEE (reference sequence). The CDR3 has 15 amino acids. The CDR3: CASSTSGGSYNEQYF. CDR3 sequence (DNA): TGTGCCAGCAGCACCTCTGGGGGCTCTTACAATGAGCAGTACTTC.

This clonotype has a handful of counts. The J gene is TRBJ1-2, the V gene TRBV7-9, with unresolved D. V lost 1 base to trimming and J lost 6 bases, with 12 bases between them. The germline V gene encodes CDR1 SEHNR and CDR2 FQNEAQ (reference sequence). The CDR3 loop spans 14 amino acids. The DNA of the CDR3 is TGTGCCAGCAGCTTAGGTCGGCCGGTGGATGGCTACACCTTC. Translation: CASSLGRPVDGYTF.

This clonotype appeared a few times. V usage is TRBV29-1 and J usage is TRBJ2-2; perhaps TRBD2 as D (6 bases). Germline V gene sequence: CDR1 SQVTM, CDR2 ANQGSEA. The CDR3 totals 13 residues. Trimming removed 6 bases from V and 1 base from J, with 9 bases in between. Here the CDR3 DNA reads TGCAGCGTGAGGCGGGAGAACACCGGGGAGCTGTTTTTT. As protein: CSVRRENTGELFF.

There are a few counts of this clonotype. The J gene is TRBJ2-7, the V gene TRBV2; a weak D match, TRBD1 (7 bases). V gave up 9 bases and J gave up 0 bases, with 15 bases separating them. Germline loops: CDR1 SNHLY, CDR2 FYNNEI. The CDR3 contains 14 residues. The DNA of the CDR3 is TGTGCCAGTAGCGGACAGGCTCTCTCCTACGAGCAGTACTTC. Translating gives CASSGQALSYEQYF.

The gene calls are TRBV5-1 and TRBJ1-1; D perhaps matches TRBD1 (5 bases). Between the trimmed V and J ends, which lost 2 bases and 4 bases, there was a span of 18 bases. The length of the CDR3 is 16 residues. Per the germline V gene, CDR1 is SGHRS and CDR2 is YFSETQ. The CDR3 region is CASSFFPSGRVTEAFF. CDR3 nucleotide sequence: TGCGCCAGCAGCTTTTTCCCCTCAGGGAGGGTCACTGAAGCTTTCTTT.

The CDR3 sequence is CASSLESWGYEQYF. The DNA of the CDR3 is TGCGCCAGCAGCTTGGAAAGCTGGGGCTACGAGCAGTACTTC. This chain joins TRBV5-1 and TRBJ2-7; the D is unclear. The length of the CDR3 is 14 residues. V lost 0 bases, J lost 3 bases, and 10 bases lay in between. Germline CDR1 reads SGHRS; CDR2 reads YFSETQ.

A few counts support this clonotype. The chain carries TRBV14 and TRBJ2-1, with D hard to call. V shed 3 bases and J shed 2 bases, with 14 bases lying between them. Germline V CDR1 and CDR2: SGHDN, FVKESK. This CDR3 is built from 16 residues. The CDR3 loop reads CASSHERSRAYNEQFF. CDR3 nucleotides: TGTGCCAGCAGCCACGAAAGGAGTAGGGCCTACAATGAGCAGTTCTTC.